This entry features one T cell receptor (beta chain) sequence. Its cognate antigen is unknown. Libraries were prepared by immunoSEQ multiplex PCR; TCRdb keeps only in-frame clonotypes and omits some of them. Here the sample spans over 110,000 clones, about 90% being singletons. The CDR3 contains 14 residues. The V gene lost 5 bases and the J gene lost 9 bases, with 17 bases spanning the gap. Germline CDR1 reads SGHAT; CDR2 reads FQDESV (reference sequence). This sample was included in a study of T cell responses to AZD1222 COVID-19 vaccine. Findings of the study overall: Repertoires were obtained solely post-peak T cell response.

The sample consisted of peripheral blood, taken 28 days after the second AZD1222 dose. The chain uses TRBV11-1 and TRBJ2-1; D possibly corresponds to TRBD2 (6 bases). This sequence was found in an adult who received the AZD1222 COVID-19 vaccine. CDR3 DNA sequence: TGTGCCAGCAGCCGGGACTCGGATAGGGGTGAGCAGTTCTTC. Translating it yields CASSRDSDRGEQFF.